The sequence of this TCR beta chain was determined in a study of T cells after yellow fever vaccination. About the study: Fractions containing few cells were prepared with SMART-Seq v4 Ultra Low Input.

Production of TCR cDNA was by 5'RACE template switching, which also added a universal primer site and UMIs. TCRdb redid the calling of the 5' RACE reads with MiXCR, one entry per CDR3 protein. The sample carries some 220,000 distinct CDR3 sequences, approximately 3.3% recorded once. This clonotype has only a few counts. Its antigen is not identified. Study-level points and caveats: Weaker, the secondary response peaked sooner, at day 5 versus 15. Researchers cautioned that FACS-sorted repertoires could harbor abundant clonotypes contaminating from the bulk population.

The clonotype comes from a man aged 18 to 30 who received the YFV17D yellow fever vaccine. The sequencing here drew on CD4+ T cells sorted from PBMCs, taken 10 days after the yellow fever booster vaccination.

DNA of the CDR3: TGTGCCAGTAGTATTTATCCGACTCCCGGGGGCCAGCCCCAGCATTTT. Translating it yields CASSIYPTPGGQPQHF. V gene TRBV19 combines with J gene TRBJ1-5, with D tentatively TRBD1 (6 bases). V dropped 3 bases and J dropped 7 bases, with 19 bases sitting between them. This CDR3 has 16 amino acids. The germline CDR1 and CDR2 sequences are LNHDA and SQIVND (reference sequence).